Each of the 30 T cell receptor beta chains below was sequenced from the same sample in a study of post-analysis software for immune sequencing data. Unique molecular identifiers featured in each of the TCR beta cDNA libraries. TCRdb called the PCR reads again in MiXCR, with one record for every CDR3 protein. Of about 160,000 distinct CDR3 sequences listed, about 37% are singletons. The sample in question was blood, obtained after autologous hematopoietic stem cell transplantation. These receptors came from a girl aged 10-17 years with multiple sclerosis.

Concerning this clonotype itself: A read error may be the cause here, since a much bigger clone is one base away. This CDR3 is CASSPGVEERFF. The CDR3, as DNA: TGTGCCAGCAGTCCCGGGGTAGAGGAGCGGTTTTTT. The chain links TRBV25-1 to TRBJ2-2; D is perhaps TRBD2 (5 bases). Germline assignment: CDR1 MGHDK and CDR2 SYGVNS. The CDR3 has 12 residues.

This clonotype has a handful of counts. This may be a read error: a much more frequent sequence differs by one nucleotide. This sequence joins TRBV7-2 and TRBJ2-1; possible D gene TRBD1, 6 bases. Germline V gene sequence: CDR1 SGHTA, CDR2 FQGNSA. The CDR3 consists of 16 residues. Trimming took off 5 bases at V and 2 bases at J, with 16 bases between the two ends. The CDR3: CASSASWQGTYNEQFF. Here the CDR3 DNA reads TGTGCCAGCAGCGCCAGTTGGCAGGGGACCTACAATGAGCAGTTCTTC.

V is TRBV11-3 and J is TRBJ2-1; tentative D call: TRBD2 (6 bases). V shed 5 bases and J shed 9 bases, with 17 bases lying between them. CDR3 size: 14 residues. In germline, CDR1 is SGHNT, CDR2 YENEEA. The CDR3 DNA sequence: TGTGCCAGCAGCCTCCAGGGAACTAGCTTTGAGCAGTTCTTC. It yields the protein CASSLQGTSFEQFF.

This clonotype has just a few counts. This chain connects TRBV5-1 to TRBJ2-1; no reliable D call. Germline CDR1 reads SGHRS; CDR2 reads YFSETQ. The V and J ends lost 0 bases and 10 bases respectively, with 11 bases between them. The CDR3 runs to 13 residues. The CDR3 here is CASSLVGPHEQFF. Here the CDR3 DNA reads TGCGCCAGCAGCTTGGTGGGCCCACACGAGCAGTTCTTC.

This clonotype occurred once. This chain links TRBV7-9 with TRBJ2-1; D ambiguous. V lost 5 bases, J lost 10 bases, and 9 bases lay in between. The CDR3 totals 11 residues. Germline CDR1 reads SEHNR; CDR2 reads FQNEAQ (reference sequence). DNA of the CDR3: TGTGCCAGCAGCCGAGTGTTCGAGCAGTTCTTC. It translates to CASSRVFEQFF. The whole variable domain, remainder taken from reference TRBV7-9 and TRBJ2-1, is DTGVSQNPRHKITKRGQNVTFRCDPISEHNRLYWYRQTLGQGPEFLTYFQNEAQLEKSRLLSDRFSAERPKGSFSTLEIQRTEQGDSAMYLCASSRVFEQFFGPGTRLTVL.

V gene TRBV19 combines with J gene TRBJ2-3; 10 positions match TRBD1. The junction had 9 bases not matched to a gene; V was cut back by 5 bases and J by 4 bases. The CDR3 has 16 residues. The germline V gene encodes CDR1 LNHDA and CDR2 SQIVND (reference sequence). CDR3 loop: CASSRRGQGMADTQYF. CDR3 in DNA: TGTGCCAGTAGTCGGAGGGGACAGGGGATGGCAGATACGCAGTATTTT.

The V gene is TRBV5-1, the J gene TRBJ2-5; unclear D gene. Germline V CDR1 and CDR2: SGHRS, YFSETQ. This CDR3 is built from 13 residues. V was trimmed by 0 bases and J by 4 bases, leaving 7 bases between them. The CDR3 sequence is CASSLEVPETQYF. In DNA form, the CDR3 reads TGCGCCAGCAGCTTGGAAGTCCCAGAGACCCAGTACTTC.

In this sample, this clonotype turned up a few times. This sequence joins TRBV20-1 and TRBJ2-7; weak D call: TRBD2 (5 bases). Per germline, CDR1 DFQATT and CDR2 SNEGSKA (reference sequence). The CDR3 extends over 16 amino acids. Trimming removed 0 bases at V and 3 bases at J, with 18 bases between. The CDR3 reads CSARDPGLRPHYEQYF. DNA of the CDR3: TGCAGTGCTAGAGATCCCGGACTTAGGCCCCACTACGAGCAGTACTTC.

The chain is built from TRBV6-5 and TRBJ2-1, with D possibly matching TRBD1 (6 bases). The CDR3 length is 16 residues. In germline, CDR1 is MNHEY, CDR2 SVGAGI. Trimming took 6 bases from V and 0 from J, leaving 15 bases between them. DNA for the CDR3: TGTGCCAGCAGCTGGGGCCGGACAGCCTCCTACAATGAGCAGTTCTTC. Protein: CASSWGRTASYNEQFF.

This clonotype has a handful of counts. The chain joins TRBV28 to TRBJ1-2; D uncertain. Per germline, CDR1 MDHEN and CDR2 SYDVKM. V was cut by 8 bases and J by 7 bases, with 17 bases left in between. CDR3 length: 13 amino acids. The CDR3 sequence: CASLLDYGRGYTF. The CDR3 bases are TGTGCCAGCCTGCTGGATTACGGGCGTGGCTACACCTTC.

This clonotype showed up just once. The V and J genes are TRBV5-1 and TRBJ1-5, with 8 nucleotides matching TRBD1. Germline V CDR1 and CDR2: SGHRS, YFSETQ. J was trimmed by 6 bases and V by 0 bases; bases with no gene match: 5. The CDR3 sequence is 15 residues long. For the CDR3, the DNA is TGCGCCAGCAGCTTGGACAGGGGGACTGGTCAGCCCCAGCATTTT. Translation gives CASSLDRGTGQPQHF.

This clonotype was counted ten times or more. The chain couples TRBV28 to TRBJ2-5, with TRBD1 matching 10 bases. Germline loops: CDR1 MDHEN, CDR2 SYDVKM. Trimming removed 3 bases from V and 3 bases from J; junction bases left unmatched: 4. The CDR3 length is 15 residues. The CDR3 protein is CASSFLGTGEETQYF. The CDR3 nucleotides read TGTGCCAGCAGTTTTTTGGGGACAGGGGAAGAGACCCAGTACTTC.

The chain combines TRBV29-1 with TRBJ2-1; D perhaps matches TRBD1 (5 bases). The CDR3 contains 13 residues. Trimming took off 7 bases at V and 2 bases at J, with 12 bases between the two ends. The germline CDR1 and CDR2 sequences are SQVTM and ANQGSEA. The CDR3 region is CSGEEGAYNEQFF. CDR3 DNA sequence: TGCAGCGGAGAGGAAGGGGCCTACAATGAGCAGTTCTTC.

The rearrangement links TRBV14 to TRBJ1-2; the D is unclear. Germline CDR1 reads SGHDN; CDR2 reads FVKESK. Deletions cut 1 base from V and 5 bases from J, with 14 bases between. This CDR3 contains 15 residues. The CDR3 bases are TGTGCCAGCAGCCAAGGCGGAGCGGTTTGGTATGGCTACACCTTC. Encoded protein: CASSQGGAVWYGYTF.

The rearrangement uses TRBV7-9 and TRBJ1-2, with 7 nucleotides matching TRBD1. The V segment lost 0 bases and the J segment 4 bases; nucleotides outside the gene matches: 8. Germline values: CDR1 SEHNR, CDR2 FQNEAQ (reference sequence). The CDR3 spans 16 residues. The CDR3 sequence is CASSLAHQGDGYGYTF. CDR3 DNA: TGTGCCAGCAGCTTAGCGCACCAGGGGGACGGCTATGGCTACACCTTC.

In this sample, this clonotype turned up a few times. This chain uses TRBV7-9 with TRBJ2-7; perhaps TRBD1 as D (6 bases). Trimming removed 5 bases from V and 0 bases from J, with 11 bases in between. This CDR3 comprises 14 residues. The germline CDR1 and CDR2 sequences are SEHNR and FQNEAQ (reference sequence). CDR3 sequence: CASSAGTYSYEQYF. The CDR3 region has the DNA TGTGCCAGCAGCGCCGGGACATACTCCTACGAGCAGTACTTC.

Only a few counts were recorded for this clonotype. The chain combines TRBV24-1 with TRBJ2-1; D ambiguous. Germline V gene lookup returns CDR1 KGHDR and CDR2 SFDVKD. The ends were cut back, 8 bases at V and 5 bases at J, with 15 bases in the middle. This CDR3 contains 14 residues. The CDR3 DNA reads TGTGCCACCAATGGTGGGCTATGGGACAATGAGCAGTTCTTC. Residues: CATNGGLWDNEQFF.

A word on this clonotype: Sequence at one end of the junction differs from germline and may be a read error. This sequence joins TRBV29-1 and TRBJ2-3, with 7 bases matching TRBD1. The CDR3 runs 12 residues. Germline lookup yields CDR1 SQVTM and CDR2 ANQGSEA. The CDR3 bases are TGCGGCGTTGAGAGGGGGCCAGATACGCAGTATTTT. Translated: CGVERGPDTQYF.

This clonotype was recorded a few times. J is TRBJ2-1 and V is TRBV20-1; D is uncertain. This CDR3 is 13 amino acids long. CDR1 is DFQATT, CDR2 SNEGSKA, per germline (reference sequence). Trimming removed 3 bases at V and 4 bases at J, with 10 bases between. The CDR3 loop is CSARTLNYNEQFF. Here the CDR3 DNA reads TGCAGTGCTAGGACACTTAATTACAATGAGCAGTTCTTC.

This clonotype was seen a handful of times. V gene TRBV3-1 combines with J gene TRBJ2-7, with D perhaps matching TRBD1 or TRBD2 (5 bases each). Trimming cost V 2 bases and J 2 bases, with 13 bases left between them. The CDR3 runs 15 residues. Per germline, CDR1 LGHDT and CDR2 YNNKEL (reference sequence). The CDR3 loop reads CASSQSLQGAYEQYF. DNA for the CDR3: TGTGCCAGCAGCCAAAGCCTTCAGGGAGCCTACGAGCAGTACTTC.

This clonotype was found many times. The V and J genes are TRBV20-1 and TRBJ2-7; D is possibly TRBD2 (6 bases). Per the germline V gene, CDR1 is DFQATT and CDR2 is SNEGSKA (reference sequence). This CDR3 has 14 amino acids. Deletions cut 4 bases from V and 0 bases from J, with 13 bases between. The CDR3 region has the DNA TGCAGTGCTACGGGTGGGGGGAGCTCCTACGAGCAGTACTTC. Translated: CSATGGGSSYEQYF.

The chain joins TRBV18 to TRBJ2-5, with 7 bases matching TRBD1. V was pared by 3 bases and J by 0 bases, with 4 bases of the junction left unmatched. This CDR3 has 15 residues. Germline V gene lookup returns CDR1 KGHSH and CDR2 LQKENI. The CDR3 nucleotides read TGTGCCAGCTCACCCTTGGACAGGTACCAAGAGACCCAGTACTTC. Protein product: CASSPLDRYQETQYF.

CDR3 sequence: CASSQDALAGTQYF. The DNA for the CDR3 is TGCGCCAGCAGCCAAGATGCTCTAGCGGGGACCCAGTACTTC. V usage is TRBV4-3 and J usage is TRBJ2-5, with TRBD2 matching over 8 bases. The V gene's germline CDR1 is LGHNA and CDR2 YSLEER. The V gene end was trimmed by 0 bases and the J gene end by 7 bases; junction bases not matched to a gene: 4. The length of the CDR3 is 14 residues.

This clonotype was detected a few times. This chain links TRBV12-3 or TRBV12-4 with TRBJ2-7; TRBD2 matches 8 bases. This CDR3 spans 14 amino acids. The J segment lost 3 bases and the V segment lost 6 bases, leaving 7 bases of the junction unmatched. CDR3 amino acids: CASRLIAGNYEQYF. DNA of the CDR3: TGTGCCAGCAGACTAATAGCGGGAAACTACGAGCAGTACTTC.

This clonotype was counted between two and nine times. CDR3 bases: TGCAGTGCCTACCCCCCTGAGCGGGAGGGCCCCACAGATACGCAGTATTTT. Translation gives CSAYPPEREGPTDTQYF. The chain couples TRBV20-1 to TRBJ2-3; 10 positions match TRBD2. From germline, CDR1 is DFQATT and CDR2 SNEGSKA (reference sequence). With V trimmed by 6 bases and J by 2 bases, 14 bases remained unmatched. The CDR3 runs 17 residues.

This rearrangement joins TRBV7-9 to TRBJ2-5, with D tentatively TRBD2 (5 bases). Trimming took off 5 bases at V and 11 bases at J, with 18 bases between the two ends. This CDR3 region has 13 residues. Germline assignment: CDR1 SEHNR and CDR2 FQNEAQ (reference sequence). CDR3 bases: TGTGCCAGCAGCACCACCTCGGAGGTGGTGCAGTACTTC. Protein: CASSTTSEVVQYF.

The V and J genes are TRBV14 and TRBJ2-5; D unclear. V shed 4 bases and J shed 6 bases, with 9 bases lying between them. The CDR3 totals 12 residues. CDR1 is SGHDN, CDR2 FVKESK, per germline. The CDR3 loop is CASSPSSQTQYF. The CDR3 DNA is TGTGCCAGCAGCCCCAGCAGTCAGACCCAGTACTTC. Variable domain in full (rest from reference TRBV14 and TRBJ2-5): EAGVTQFPSHSVIEKGQTVTLRCDPISGHDNLYWYRRVMGKEIKFLLHFVKESKQDESGMPNNRFLAERTGGTYSTLKVQPAELEDSGVYFCASSPSSQTQYFGPGTRLLVL.

This clonotype was seen more than once but under ten times. The rearrangement uses TRBV11-1 and TRBJ1-4; D gene uncertain. Trimming stripped 1 base from V and 7 bases from J, with 10 bases between. This CDR3 region has 14 residues. The germline CDR1 and CDR2 sequences are SGHAT and FQDESV (reference sequence). The CDR3: CASSLGAGGEKLFF. CDR3 nucleotide sequence: TGTGCCAGCAGCTTAGGCGCAGGAGGTGAAAAACTGTTTTTT.

The chain carries TRBV25-1 and TRBJ2-5; TRBD2 matches 8 bases. Trimming cost V 5 bases and J 5 bases; bases outside gene matches: 7. Germline lookup yields CDR1 MGHDK and CDR2 SYGVNS. The CDR3 has 14 amino acids. The DNA for the CDR3 is TGTGCCAGCAGTCCACCGGGGGGGCGTGAGACCCAGTACTTC. This translates into CASSPPGGRETQYF.

The CDR3 loop is CASTSGKGAKNTF. Written as DNA, the CDR3 is TGTGCCAGCACCTCCGGGAAGGGGGCTAAGAACACCTTC. The V and J genes are TRBV7-9 and TRBJ1-2; 7 positions agree with TRBD1. Germline-derived CDR1 and CDR2 are SEHNR and FQNEAQ (reference sequence). CDR3 length: 13 amino acids. V shed 7 bases, J shed 12 bases, and the junction held 14 bases outside the gene matches.